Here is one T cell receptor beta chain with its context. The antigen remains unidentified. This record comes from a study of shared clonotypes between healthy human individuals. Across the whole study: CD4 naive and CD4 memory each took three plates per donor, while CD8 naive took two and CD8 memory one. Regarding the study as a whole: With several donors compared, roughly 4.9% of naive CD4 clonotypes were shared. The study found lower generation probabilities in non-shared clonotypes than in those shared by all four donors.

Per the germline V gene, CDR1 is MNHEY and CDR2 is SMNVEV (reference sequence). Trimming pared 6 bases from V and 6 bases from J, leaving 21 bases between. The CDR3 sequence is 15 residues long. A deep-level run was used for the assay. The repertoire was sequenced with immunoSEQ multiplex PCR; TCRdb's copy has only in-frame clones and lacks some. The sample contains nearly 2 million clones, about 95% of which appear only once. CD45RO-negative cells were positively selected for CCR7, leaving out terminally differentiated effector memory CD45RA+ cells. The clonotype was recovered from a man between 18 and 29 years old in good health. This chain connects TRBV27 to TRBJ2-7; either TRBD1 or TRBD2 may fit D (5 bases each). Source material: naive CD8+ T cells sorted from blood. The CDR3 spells CASSPQWEGAGEQYF. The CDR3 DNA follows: TGTGCCAGCAGCCCGCAATGGGAAGGGGCGGGCGAGCAGTACTTC.